This entry lists 7 T cell receptor beta chains sequenced from one sample in a study of identical twins. Each CDR3 protein is one row after TCRdb ran MiXCR on the 5' RACE reads. The sample has a few hundred thousand distinct CDR3 sequences, around a tenth seen once. This sample also appeared in a second study, on yellow fever vaccine responses in identical twins.

The specimen sequenced was PBMCs. All receptors derive from a woman aged 18-29 years in good health.

Ten or more counts support this clonotype. This chain joins TRBV15 and TRBJ2-5; TRBD1 might be the D (6 bases). CDR3 length: 15 residues. Trimming shortened V by 1 base and J by 4 bases, and 13 bases separated the two germline ends. The V gene's germline CDR1 is LNHNV and CDR2 YYDKDF (reference sequence). The CDR3 loop reads CATSRVGAKGETQYF. DNA of the CDR3: TGTGCCACCAGCAGAGTGGGGGCCAAAGGAGAGACCCAGTACTTC.

Only a few counts were recorded for this clonotype. The chain uses TRBV7-2 and TRBJ2-7; the match to TRBD1 covers 7 bases. The CDR3 is 14 residues long. Germline V CDR1 and CDR2: SGHTA, FQGNSA. Germline trimming cut 7 bases from V and 2 bases from J; bases unmatched to any gene: 8. The CDR3 DNA reads as TGTGCCAGCACCCTACAGGGGATCCCCTACGAGCAGTACTTC. It codes for CASTLQGIPYEQYF.

The chain couples TRBV28 to TRBJ2-1; 7 bases are shared with TRBD2. V lost 10 bases, J lost 5 bases, and 11 bases stayed unmatched. Germline CDR1 is MDHEN and CDR2 is SYDVKM. This CDR3 contains 14 residues. The CDR3 here is CATRGLAADNEQFF. CDR3 coding DNA: TGTGCCACCAGAGGGCTAGCGGCAGACAATGAGCAGTTCTTC.

The V and J genes are TRBV7-2 and TRBJ2-1; maybe TRBD1 (6 bases). V lost 6 bases and J 8 bases, leaving 26 bases between the germline ends. Germline CDR1 SGHTA, CDR2 FQGNSA. This CDR3 is 17 amino acids long. Here the CDR3 reads CASRLRGSALSIDEQFF. The CDR3 DNA follows: TGTGCCAGCAGGCTAAGGGGGAGCGCTCTTAGTATCGATGAGCAGTTCTTC. The entire variable domain, with the rest obtained from reference TRBV7-2 and TRBJ2-1, is as follows: GAGVSQSPSNKVTEKGKDVELRCDPISGHTALYWYRQSLGQGLEFLIYFQGNSAPDKSGLPSDRFSAERTGGSVSTLTIQRTQQEDSAVYLCASRLRGSALSIDEQFFGPGTRLTVL.

This clonotype was counted a few times. The chain is built from TRBV28 and TRBJ2-1, with 12 bases identical to TRBD2. The V gene end was trimmed by 6 bases and the J gene end by 8 bases; junction bases not matched to a gene: 8. Germline V gene lookup returns CDR1 MDHEN and CDR2 SYDVKM. CDR3 length: 15 amino acids. This CDR3 is CASSSTSGRFHEQFF. DNA for the CDR3: TGTGCCAGCAGCTCAACTAGCGGGAGGTTTCATGAGCAGTTCTTC.

The chain couples TRBV29-1 to TRBJ2-1; D may be TRBD2 (6 bases). The germline CDR1 and CDR2 sequences are SQVTM and ANQGSEA. The V gene lost 6 bases and the J gene lost 5 bases, with 20 bases spanning the gap. This CDR3 is 15 amino acids long. CDR3 nucleotides: TGCAGCGTCTGCTTGGATTGGGGGGTACACAATGAGCAGTTCTTC. Its translation: CSVCLDWGVHNEQFF.

Of note for this clonotype: Mismatch with germline at one junction end may stem from a read error. The chain recombines TRBV7-8 with TRBJ2-7; D is uncertain. The germline V gene encodes CDR1 SGHVS and CDR2 FQNEAQ. This CDR3 spans 13 amino acids. CDR3 coding DNA: TGTGCCAACAGCTTAGGGCTCACCTACGAGCAGTACTTC. The encoded protein is CANSLGLTYEQYF. The whole variable domain, filled in from reference TRBV7-8 and TRBJ2-7, reads GAGVSQSPRYKVAKRGQDVALRCDPISGHVSLFWYQQALGQGPEFLTYFQNEAQLDKSGLPSDRFFAERPEGSVSTLKIQRTQQEDSAVYLCANSLGLTYEQYFGPGTRLTVT.